One T cell receptor beta chain is described in this entry. This sample stems from a study of blood T cell repertoires in COVID-19. Across the study: The United States, Italy and Spain were the sources of the acute and convalescent COVID-19 samples. T cells, B-cell-depleted T cells, or PBMCs supplied cDNA or gDNA.

CDR1 LNHDA and CDR2 SQIVND come from the germline V gene (reference sequence). With 5 bases clipped from V and 9 bases from J, the junction kept 10 bases outside the gene matches. The CDR3 is made up of 16 amino acids. How the authors handled the data: Reference gene primer amplification in the assay estimated nucleated cell counts. Generated by immunoSEQ multiplex PCR, the TCRdb table keeps only in-frame clones and is missing some. V, J and clone size derive from that table, while D and trimming were established from the DNA sequence. The sample carries roughly 250,000 clones, more than 60% recorded once.

The TCR comes from a woman in her thirties or forties with active or convalescent COVID-19. This chain links TRBV19 with TRBJ2-1, with TRBD2 matching 13 bases. Sequenced input: peripheral blood. CDR3 DNA sequence: TGTGCCAGTAGTTCGTCGACTAGCGGGGGGACTGTTGAGCAGTTCTTC. Translation gives CASSSSTSGGTVEQFF.